The sequence of this T cell receptor beta chain was determined in a study of blood T cells in healthy people across ages. Study results and limitations: Samples with more naive T cells showed higher observed beta diversity. No conclusive comparison of naive versus antigen-experienced cells was possible with unsorted PBMCs.

This clonotype has more than one count but fewer than ten. Its matching antigen is unknown. The CDR3 has 15 amino acids. The V gene's germline CDR1 is SGHDT and CDR2 YYEEEE. V lost 7 bases to trimming and J lost 1 base, with 16 bases between them. The amount of total RNA extracted per sample was at least 6 micrograms. With a J-beta primer mix and a sample-barcoded 5' primer, a second PCR ran about 6 to 11 cycles. Unique molecular identifiers of 12 random nucleotides labeled each cDNA. MiXCR, applied by TCRdb to the 5' RACE reads, yields one record per CDR3 protein. The sample consists of approximately 1,100,000 distinct CDR3 sequences, under 55% of them appearing once.

The sample was blood. The chain links TRBV5-6 to TRBJ2-3; no clear D gene. The TCR was taken from a woman in her sixties in good health. The CDR3 DNA reads as TGTGCCAGCCGTCGTGGGCCCACCGGCACAGATACGCAGTATTTT. Amino acids: CASRRGPTGTDTQYF.